The 24 T cell receptor beta chains below were found in one sample sequenced in a study of T cells after yellow fever vaccination (dated by TCRdb to between 2019 and 2020). The treatment or condition label corresponds to: live attenuated yellow fever vaccine strain. The library was made by 5' RACE. The sample was run on an Illumina HiSeq 2500. Through fastp at Q25 and MiXCR, TCRdb rebuilt clones from the public reads, retaining in-frame beta chains. Every distinct CDR3 protein forms one entry, paired with its most common genes and DNA. Counted in this sample were about 240,000 distinct CDR3 sequences; around 7% of them appeared once. The ten largest clones add up to approximately 0.87% of the sample. The sequencing used CD4+ T cells sorted from PBMCs, collected 15 days after the yellow fever booster vaccination. These receptor sequences come from a man aged 25 to 45 who received the YFV17D yellow fever vaccine.

The chain joins TRBV7-2 to TRBJ1-2; maybe TRBD1 (5 bases). V dropped 3 bases and J dropped 6 bases, with 11 bases sitting between them. Germline CDR1 reads SGHTA; CDR2 reads FQGNSA. The CDR3 runs 13 residues. The DNA for the CDR3 is TGTGCCAGCAGCTTTACGAGGGGAGATGGCTACACCTTC. This sequence encodes CASSFTRGDGYTF.

Note on this clonotype: A much larger clone differs by one base, so this may be a read error. The J gene is TRBJ2-7, the V gene TRBV20-1, with D tentatively TRBD2 (6 bases). Germline CDR1 and CDR2: DFQATT and SNEGSKA (reference sequence). The CDR3 contains 16 residues. The DNA of the CDR3 is TGCACTGCTAGCCTCAAAGGCGGGATAACTTCCTACGAGCAGTACTTC. It is translated as CTASLKGGITSYEQYF.

Many counts were recorded for this clonotype. V is TRBV5-1 and J is TRBJ2-2; possible D gene TRBD1, 6 bases. Trimming stripped 3 bases from V and 4 bases from J, with 13 bases between. This CDR3 comprises 15 residues. Per the germline V gene, CDR1 is SGHRS and CDR2 is YFSETQ. CDR3 protein: CASSYIQGFTGELFF. CDR3 bases: TGCGCCAGCAGCTACATACAGGGTTTCACCGGGGAGCTGTTTTTT.

The rearrangement joins TRBV7-3 to TRBJ2-1; TRBD2 aligns across 15 bases. V gave up 3 bases and J gave up 7 bases; unmatched junction bases: 1. The CDR3 spans 15 residues. CDR1 and CDR2 from the germline V gene are SGHTA and FQGTGA. CDR3 sequence: CASSFGLAGGNEQFF. The CDR3 DNA reads as TGTGCCAGCAGCTTCGGACTAGCGGGAGGGAATGAGCAGTTCTTC.

The chain uses TRBV10-1 and TRBJ2-3; D not resolved. CDR1 WNHNN and CDR2 SYGVQD come from the germline V gene (reference sequence). V was cut by 0 bases and J by 0 bases, with 7 bases left in between. The CDR3 runs to 15 residues. CDR3 protein: CASSESVGSTDTQYF. In DNA, the CDR3 is TGCGCCAGCAGTGAGTCGGTCGGCAGCACAGATACGCAGTATTTT.

This clonotype showed up just a few times. The V call is TRBV3-1, the J call TRBJ2-7, with D unresolved. Germline-derived CDR1 and CDR2 are LGHDT and YNNKEL (reference sequence). V shed 1 base and J shed 0 bases, with 4 bases lying between them. The CDR3 is 13 amino acids. DNA for the CDR3: TGTGCCAGCAGCCAAGGAGCCTCCTACGAGCAGTACTTC. This translates into CASSQGASYEQYF.

This clonotype was detected many times. The V gene is TRBV9, the J gene TRBJ2-1; either TRBD1 or TRBD2 may supply D (5 bases each). The CDR3 covers 13 residues. The germline CDR1 and CDR2 sequences are SGDLS and YYNGEE. V gave up 7 bases and J gave up 5 bases, with 13 bases separating them. This CDR3 is CASSPGTHNEQFF. The CDR3 DNA reads TGTGCCAGCTCCCCCGGGACCCACAATGAGCAGTTCTTC.

In its sample, this clonotype was seen many times. The chain joins TRBV24-1 to TRBJ2-5; the match to TRBD2 covers 12 bases. V lost 2 bases, J lost 7 bases, and 7 bases stayed unmatched. Germline loops: CDR1 KGHDR, CDR2 SFDVKD. This CDR3 comprises 16 residues. CDR3 coding DNA: TGTGCCACCAGTGATTGGGCGACTAGCGGGAGCGGGACCCAGTACTTC. Its translation is CATSDWATSGSGTQYF.

Ten or more counts support this clonotype. This chain joins TRBV7-2 and TRBJ2-5; D unresolved. The CDR3 sequence is 12 residues long. CDR1 and CDR2 from the germline V gene are SGHTA and FQGNSA. The V end was cut by 6 bases, the J end by 1 base, with 6 bases between. The CDR3 coding sequence is TGTGCCAGCAGGGCCATCCAAGAGACCCAGTACTTC. Its protein is CASRAIQETQYF.

J is TRBJ2-7 and V is TRBV7-2; D perhaps matches TRBD2 (5 bases). This CDR3 comprises 14 residues. Trimming cost V 6 bases and J 4 bases, with 16 bases left between them. Germline CDR1 reads SGHTA; CDR2 reads FQGNSA. This chain's CDR3 is CASRQRVSGYEQYF. The CDR3 DNA sequence: TGTGCCAGCAGACAACGGGTCTCGGGATACGAGCAGTACTTC.

Here the CDR3 reads CASSSTNSGYGYTF. The CDR3 nucleotides read TGTGCCAGCAGTTCCACGAATTCAGGGTATGGCTACACCTTC. V usage is TRBV27 and J usage is TRBJ1-2; tentatively, D is TRBD1 (5 bases). Germline V gene lookup returns CDR1 MNHEY and CDR2 SMNVEV (reference sequence). The CDR3 consists of 14 residues. The germline V and J ends were trimmed by 4 bases and 5 bases, with 14 bases remaining between them.

The sample holds a few counts of this clonotype. This chain connects TRBV19 to TRBJ1-5; TRBD1 might be the D (6 bases). CDR3 size: 15 residues. V was pared by 7 bases and J by 5 bases, with 18 bases between. CDR1 is LNHDA and CDR2 is SQIVND in the germline V gene (reference sequence). The CDR3 region has the DNA TGTGCCAGTATCCGGCGCCCGGGGGCGGATCAGCCCCAGCATTTT. It specifies CASIRRPGADQPQHF.

Many counts were recorded for this clonotype. V is TRBV25-1 and J is TRBJ2-1; 15 nucleotides align to TRBD2. The CDR3 extends over 19 amino acids. Germline V gene lookup returns CDR1 MGHDK and CDR2 SYGVNS. V shed 1 base, J shed 3 bases, and the junction held 7 bases outside the gene matches. This chain's CDR3 is CASSESPGLAGGIYNEQFF. The DNA for the CDR3 is TGTGCCAGCAGTGAATCCCCCGGACTAGCGGGAGGGATCTACAATGAGCAGTTCTTC.

This clonotype was counted only a few times. V usage is TRBV20-1 and J usage is TRBJ2-5, with 9 nucleotides matching TRBD2. J gave up 3 bases and V 6 bases, and 8 bases lay outside the gene matches. Germline V lookup: CDR1 DFQATT, CDR2 SNEGSKA (reference sequence). There are 14 residues in the CDR3. The CDR3 DNA sequence: TGCAGTGCAAACAAGGCTAGCGGGGAAGAGACCCAGTACTTC. Amino acids: CSANKASGEETQYF.

In its sample, this clonotype was seen a few times. The chain uses TRBV18 and TRBJ2-7; D gene unclear. The CDR3 loop spans 11 amino acids. In germline, CDR1 is KGHSH, CDR2 LQKENI. Trimming cost V 2 bases and J 5 bases, with 4 bases left between them. This CDR3 is CASSPLDEQYF. The CDR3 nucleotides are TGTGCCAGCTCACCATTAGACGAGCAGTACTTC.

The chain has TRBV5-8 and TRBJ2-1, with D tentatively TRBD2 (5 bases). The CDR3 has 15 amino acids. V was pared by 6 bases and J by 7 bases, with 20 bases between. Germline-derived CDR1 and CDR2 are SGHTS and YDEGEE. CDR3 residues: CASIPGYVGRNEQFF. CDR3 in DNA: TGTGCCAGCATCCCGGGGTACGTGGGTAGAAATGAGCAGTTCTTC.

This clonotype turned up a few times. The V and J genes are TRBV6-1 and TRBJ2-2; maybe TRBD1 (6 bases). The CDR3 consists of 14 residues. Germline loops: CDR1 MNHNS, CDR2 SASEGT. V lost 3 bases and J lost 7, with 12 bases in between. The CDR3 bases are TGTGCCAGCAGTGATACAGGGTTCGTCGGGGAGCTGTTTTTT. Translating gives CASSDTGFVGELFF.

This clonotype was detected a few times. The chain uses TRBV29-1 and TRBJ2-7; either TRBD1 or TRBD2 may fit D (5 bases each). CDR1 is SQVTM and CDR2 is ANQGSEA in the germline V gene. CDR3 size: 13 residues. Trimming pared 2 bases from V and 7 bases from J, leaving 15 bases between. The CDR3 DNA sequence: TGCAGCGTTGAATCGGGACGCCGAGGAGAGCAGTACTTC. Translating it yields CSVESGRRGEQYF.

This clonotype came up a few times. The rearrangement links TRBV5-4 to TRBJ2-3, with D maybe TRBD2 (6 bases). V lost 5 bases and J 0 bases, leaving 13 bases between the germline ends. CDR1 is SGHNT and CDR2 is YYREEE in the germline V gene (reference sequence). There are 15 residues in the CDR3. DNA for the CDR3: TGTGCCAGCAGTTTTAGCGGAACTAGCACAGATACGCAGTATTTT. It yields the protein CASSFSGTSTDTQYF.

The V and J genes are TRBV6-2 or TRBV6-3 and TRBJ1-2, with D unclear. V was clipped by 2 bases and J by 8 bases, with 12 bases between them. The CDR3 has 13 amino acids. Germline CDR1 reads MNHEY; CDR2 reads SVGEGT. For the CDR3, the DNA is TGTGCCAGCAGTTACATGGGGTCTGGCGGCTACACCTTC. Translating it yields CASSYMGSGGYTF.

The chain carries TRBV6-6 and TRBJ1-5; a possible D gene is TRBD1 (5 bases). V dropped 6 bases and J dropped 2 bases, with 5 bases sitting between them. From germline, CDR1 is MNHNY and CDR2 SVGAGI (reference sequence). This CDR3 has 12 amino acids. DNA of the CDR3: TGTGCCAGCAGCAGGGGCAATCAGCCCCAGCATTTT. Translating it yields CASSRGNQPQHF.

This rearrangement joins TRBV30 to TRBJ2-7; D gene uncertain. The CDR3 is 14 amino acids. Trimming pared 4 bases from V and 1 base from J, leaving 14 bases between. From germline, CDR1 is GTSNPN and CDR2 SVGIG (reference sequence). The CDR3 is CAWKYRASSYEQYF. Here the CDR3 DNA reads TGTGCCTGGAAGTATCGGGCATCGTCCTACGAGCAGTACTTC.

The rearrangement links TRBV29-1 to TRBJ1-1; D is perhaps TRBD1 (5 bases). Trimming removed 5 bases at V and 2 bases at J, with 12 bases between. The germline gives CDR1 SQVTM, CDR2 ANQGSEA. The CDR3 has 13 residues. The CDR3 nucleotides are TGCAGCGTTTCCAGGGCCCCTAACACTGAAGCTTTCTTT. Protein: CSVSRAPNTEAFF.

This clonotype was recorded a few times. The rearrangement links TRBV7-2 to TRBJ1-2; 8 bases are a match to TRBD1. This CDR3 is built from 15 residues. The junction had 10 bases not matched to a gene; V was cut back by 5 bases and J by 5 bases. CDR1 SGHTA and CDR2 FQGNSA come from the germline V gene. The CDR3 here is CASSPRTGPNYGYTF. Written as DNA, the CDR3 is TGTGCCAGCAGCCCCCGGACAGGGCCAAATTATGGCTACACCTTC.